This record covers a single T cell receptor beta chain. This sample was taken from a study of blood T cell repertoires in COVID-19. TCRdb's copy holds only in-frame clones and misses some; the assay was immunoSEQ multiplex PCR. Here the sample spans about 240,000 clones, about four fifths being singletons. The germline V and J ends were trimmed by 1 base and 2 bases, with 9 bases remaining between them. The CDR3 covers 14 residues. Germline values: CDR1 SEHNR, CDR2 FQNEAQ (reference sequence). Sequencing was performed on peripheral blood. This receptor was identified in an elderly woman with COVID-19, enrolled during active disease. This chain connects TRBV7-9 to TRBJ2-7; D is undetermined. The DNA of the CDR3 is TGTGCCAGCAGCTTAGTCGAGATTCCCTACGAGCAGTACTTC. Translation: CASSLVEIPYEQYF.